A selection of T cell receptor beta chains follows, all from one sample in a study of response to subunit inactivated influenza vaccine. TCRdb processed the RT-PCR reads anew with MiXCR; each CDR3 protein has one entry. The sample records 700,000 to 800,000 distinct CDR3 sequences, less than 20% being singletons. Sequenced here: PBMCs from blood, sampled 4 to 6 days after vaccination. The receptors stem from a man aged 45 to 65 who received an inactivated influenza vaccine. The CDR3 runs from the conserved cysteine through the conserved F or W. Each record gives: clone size, J gene, D gene, V gene, CDR3 DNA, CDR3 protein. D genes are given only for firm matches. Some rows mark clone size as missing; the rest say once, few, many or name a class of expanded clone.

clone_size: few
j_call: TRBJ1-5
d_call: .
v_call: TRBV12-3/TRBV12-4
cdr3_nt: TGTGCCAGCAGTCGACTCTATAGCAATCAGCCCCAGCATTTT
cdr3_aa: CASSRLYSNQPQHF

clone_size: many
j_call: TRBJ2-1
d_call: TRBD2
v_call: TRBV18
cdr3_nt: TGTGCCAGCTCCCTAACTAGCGGGGTCTACAATGAGCAGTTCTTC
cdr3_aa: CASSLTSGVYNEQFF

clone_size: few
j_call: TRBJ2-1
d_call: .
v_call: TRBV11-2
cdr3_nt: TGTGCCAGCAGCTTAGAGGCAGCAGGGCCGAACAATGAGCAGTTCTTC
cdr3_aa: CASSLEAAGPNNEQFF

clone_size: .
j_call: TRBJ2-6
d_call: .
v_call: TRBV7-9
cdr3_nt: TGTGCCAGCAGCTCCAACTCAGGGGCCTCTGGGGCCAACGTCCTGACTTTC
cdr3_aa: CASSSNSGASGANVLTF

clone_size: few
j_call: TRBJ2-3
d_call: .
v_call: TRBV4-2
cdr3_nt: TGTGCCAGCAGCCAAGATTTACTAGTATCAGATACGCAGTATTTT
cdr3_aa: CASSQDLLVSDTQYF

clone_size: many
j_call: TRBJ1-4
d_call: .
v_call: TRBV25-1
cdr3_nt: TGTGCCAGCAGCGATAGGGGGACCCCCCCTGAAAAACTGTTTTTT
cdr3_aa: CASSDRGTPPEKLFF

clone_size: few
j_call: TRBJ2-1
d_call: .
v_call: TRBV12-3/TRBV12-4
cdr3_nt: TGTGCCAGCAGTTTACCCTTAAGGACCCGAGTTAATGAGCAGTTCTTC
cdr3_aa: CASSLPLRTRVNEQFF

clone_size: few
j_call: TRBJ2-1
d_call: TRBD1
v_call: TRBV19
cdr3_nt: TGTGCCAGTAGTATAGAGCGTGGGACAGGGAACAATGAGCAGTTCTTC
cdr3_aa: CASSIERGTGNNEQFF

clone_size: .
j_call: TRBJ2-1
d_call: .
v_call: TRBV15
cdr3_nt: TGTGCCACCAGCCGCGAGGCAGGGAATATCAATGAGCAGTTCTTC
cdr3_aa: CATSREAGNINEQFF

clone_size: .
j_call: TRBJ1-4
d_call: .
v_call: TRBV27
cdr3_nt: TGTGCCAGCCGCTCTTTGCGATCAGGGTGGAGTGAAAAACTGTTTTTT
cdr3_aa: CASRSLRSGWSEKLFF

clone_size: .
j_call: TRBJ2-7
d_call: .
v_call: TRBV6-1
cdr3_nt: TGTGCCAGCAGTGGACTGGGCGCCTACGAGCAGTACTTC
cdr3_aa: CASSGLGAYEQYF

clone_size: .
j_call: TRBJ2-4
d_call: TRBD1
v_call: TRBV29-1
cdr3_nt: TGCAGCGTTGAGACAGGGGAAAACATTCAGTACTTC
cdr3_aa: CSVETGENIQYF

clone_size: .
j_call: TRBJ2-7
d_call: TRBD1
v_call: TRBV6-2/TRBV6-3
cdr3_nt: TGTGCCAGCAGTTCCTGGGGACAGGGTCACGAGCAGTACTTC
cdr3_aa: CASSSWGQGHEQYF

clone_size: .
j_call: TRBJ1-3
d_call: .
v_call: TRBV5-6
cdr3_nt: TGTGCCAGCAGCTTGGATCGGGCACTTAGCCGAAACACCATATATTTT
cdr3_aa: CASSLDRALSRNTIYF

clone_size: .
j_call: TRBJ2-1
d_call: TRBD2
v_call: TRBV4-2
cdr3_nt: TGTGCCAGCAGCCACCCGGGACTAGCGGTCTACAATGAGCAGTTCTTC
cdr3_aa: CASSHPGLAVYNEQFF

clone_size: .
j_call: TRBJ2-7
d_call: .
v_call: TRBV4-1
cdr3_nt: TGCGCCAGCAGCCAAGACTGGACAGACTACGAGCAGTACTTC
cdr3_aa: CASSQDWTDYEQYF

clone_size: .
j_call: TRBJ2-1
d_call: .
v_call: TRBV12-2
cdr3_nt: TGTGCAAGTCGCCTAGAAGCGGGAAGGCGTCTCAATGAGCAGTTCTTC
cdr3_aa: CASRLEAGRRLNEQFF

clone_size: few
j_call: TRBJ1-1
d_call: .
v_call: TRBV7-9
cdr3_nt: TGTGCCAGCAGCTTAGAAAAGGGGCCGAACACTGAAGCTTTCTTT
cdr3_aa: CASSLEKGPNTEAFF

clone_size: .
j_call: TRBJ2-2
d_call: .
v_call: TRBV5-1
cdr3_nt: TGCGCCAGCAGCTTGGCCCAGGGCGACGTACCTGGGGAGCTGTTTTTT
cdr3_aa: CASSLAQGDVPGELFF

clone_size: few
j_call: TRBJ1-2
d_call: .
v_call: TRBV7-9
cdr3_nt: TGTGCCAGCAGCTTAGAGCAAGGCACTAACTATGGCTACACCTTC
cdr3_aa: CASSLEQGTNYGYTF

clone_size: many
j_call: TRBJ2-1
d_call: .
v_call: TRBV29-1
cdr3_nt: TGCAGCGTTGATAATAGGGCAGGCAATGAGCAGTTCTTC
cdr3_aa: CSVDNRAGNEQFF

clone_size: .
j_call: TRBJ2-7
d_call: TRBD2
v_call: TRBV6-5
cdr3_nt: TGTGCCAGCAGTTACTCGTCGGGTGTGCGGGAGGGAAGCGAGCAGTACTTC
cdr3_aa: CASSYSSGVREGSEQYF

clone_size: few
j_call: TRBJ2-2
d_call: .
v_call: TRBV12-3/TRBV12-4
cdr3_nt: TGTGCCAGCAGTCACAGGGCCACCGGGGAGCTGTTTTTT
cdr3_aa: CASSHRATGELFF

clone_size: few
j_call: TRBJ2-5
d_call: .
v_call: TRBV6-2/TRBV6-3
cdr3_nt: TGTGCCAGCACCCGACTGGGACAACCAGGCCAAGAGACCCAGTACTTC
cdr3_aa: CASTRLGQPGQETQYF

clone_size: .
j_call: TRBJ2-2
d_call: .
v_call: TRBV20-1
cdr3_nt: TGCAGTGCTCGAGATTTGAGGGGGGCGAACACCGGGGAGCTGTTTTTT
cdr3_aa: CSARDLRGANTGELFF

clone_size: .
j_call: TRBJ2-7
d_call: TRBD1
v_call: TRBV5-1
cdr3_nt: TGTGCCAGCAGCTTGGGACAGGGGGCGGTCTACGAGCAGTACTTC
cdr3_aa: CASSLGQGAVYEQYF